Given below is one T cell receptor (beta chain) in context. Antigen: not known. Method: immunoSEQ multiplex PCR; TCRdb's copy keeps in-frame clones and lacks some. The sample has about 27,000 clones; roughly 90% are singletons. The sample comes from a study of T cell responses to AZD1222 COVID-19 vaccine. The CDR3 has 13 amino acids. After removal of 8 bases from V and 3 bases from J, the junction contained 7 bases not matched to a gene. Overall study results and limits: Nearly half of spike-specific TCRs reportedly go after variant regions that carry no mutations. Only six individuals given AZD1222 were seropositive at baseline. Vaccine-associated CD4 TCRs ranged over spike, dominating at 160-218 and 743-854.

This rearrangement joins TRBV12-3 or TRBV12-4 to TRBJ2-7, with 7 bases fitting TRBD2. Sequenced here: peripheral blood, sampled 28 days after the second AZD1222 dose. The origin of this receptor is an adult who received the AZD1222 COVID-19 vaccine. CDR3 sequence reads: CASQRAGLYEQYF. In DNA, the CDR3 is TGTGCCAGCCAAAGAGCGGGACTCTACGAGCAGTACTTC.